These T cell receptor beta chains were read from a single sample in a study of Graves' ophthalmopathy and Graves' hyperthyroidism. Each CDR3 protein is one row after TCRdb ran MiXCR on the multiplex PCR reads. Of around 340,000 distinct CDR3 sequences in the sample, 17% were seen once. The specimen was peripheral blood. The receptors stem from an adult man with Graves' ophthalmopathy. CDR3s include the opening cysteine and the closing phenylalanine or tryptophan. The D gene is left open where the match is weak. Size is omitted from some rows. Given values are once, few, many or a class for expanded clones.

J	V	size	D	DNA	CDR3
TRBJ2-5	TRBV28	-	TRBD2	TGTGCCAGCAGTTTAAGGGACTACCCCGAGTACTTC	CASSLRDYPEYF
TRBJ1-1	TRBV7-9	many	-	TGTGCCAGCAGCCCCAGGAGGCAGTTGAACACTGAAGCTTTCTTT	CASSPRRQLNTEAFF
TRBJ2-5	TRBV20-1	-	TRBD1	TGCAGTGCCCAAAACGCGGGACAGGGGATAGAGACCCAGTACTTC	CSAQNAGQGIETQYF
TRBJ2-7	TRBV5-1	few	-	TGCGCCAGCAGCTTAAGTAATGGAGCCTACGAGCAGTACTTC	CASSLSNGAYEQYF
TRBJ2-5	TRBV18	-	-	TGTGCCAGCTCCACGACACGGCAAGAGACCCAGTACTTC	CASSTTRQETQYF
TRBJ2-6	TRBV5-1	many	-	TGCGCCAGCAGCATACCGGGACTTAAAGACGGGGCCAACGTCCTGACTTTC	CASSIPGLKDGANVLTF
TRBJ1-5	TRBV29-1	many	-	TGCAGCGTTGACAGAGCCGCTTGCAGCAATCAGCCCCAGCATTTT	CSVDRAACSNQPQHF
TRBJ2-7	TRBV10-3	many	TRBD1	TGTGCCATCAGTGACCCGACAGGGAACGAGCAGTACTTC	CAISDPTGNEQYF
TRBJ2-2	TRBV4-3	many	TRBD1	TGCGCCAGCAGCAGGACAGGGACGAACACCGGGGAGCTGTTTTTT	CASSRTGTNTGELFF
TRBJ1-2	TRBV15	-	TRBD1	TGTGCCACCAGCGGAGGGACAGGGTTTGGCTACACCTTC	CATSGGTGFGYTF
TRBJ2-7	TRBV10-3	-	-	TGTGCCATCAGTGACTTGGAGGGGCGGAGAACCTACGAGCAGTACTTC	CAISDLEGRRTYEQYF
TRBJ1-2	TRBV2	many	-	TGTGCCAGCAGTGAACAAGTAGGTGTGGCGGGCGGCTACACCTTC	CASSEQVGVAGGYTF
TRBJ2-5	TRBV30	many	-	TGTGCCTCAGGGGGGCACAGGGGAGAGACCCAGTACTTC	CASGGHRGETQYF
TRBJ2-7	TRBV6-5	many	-	TGTGCCAGCCGATTACAGATGTACGAGCAGTACTTC	CASRLQMYEQYF